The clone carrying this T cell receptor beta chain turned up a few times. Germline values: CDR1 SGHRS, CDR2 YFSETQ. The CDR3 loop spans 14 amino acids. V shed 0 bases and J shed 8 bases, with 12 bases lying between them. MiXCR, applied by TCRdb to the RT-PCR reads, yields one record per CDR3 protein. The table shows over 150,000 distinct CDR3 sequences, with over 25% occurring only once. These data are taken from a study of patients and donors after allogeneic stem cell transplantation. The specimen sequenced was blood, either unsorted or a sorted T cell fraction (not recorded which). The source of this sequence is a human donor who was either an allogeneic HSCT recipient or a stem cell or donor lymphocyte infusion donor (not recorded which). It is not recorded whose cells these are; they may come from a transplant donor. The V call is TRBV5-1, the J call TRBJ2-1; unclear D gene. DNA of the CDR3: TGCGCCAGCAGCTTGGGTAGAGATGTTGATGAGCAGTTCTTC. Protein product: CASSLGRDVDEQFF. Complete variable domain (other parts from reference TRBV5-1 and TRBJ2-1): KAGVTQTPRYLIKTRGQQVTLSCSPISGHRSVSWYQQTPGQGLQFLFEYFSETQRNKGNFPGRFSGRQFSNSRSEMNVSTLELGDSALYLCASSLGRDVDEQFFGPGTRLTVL.